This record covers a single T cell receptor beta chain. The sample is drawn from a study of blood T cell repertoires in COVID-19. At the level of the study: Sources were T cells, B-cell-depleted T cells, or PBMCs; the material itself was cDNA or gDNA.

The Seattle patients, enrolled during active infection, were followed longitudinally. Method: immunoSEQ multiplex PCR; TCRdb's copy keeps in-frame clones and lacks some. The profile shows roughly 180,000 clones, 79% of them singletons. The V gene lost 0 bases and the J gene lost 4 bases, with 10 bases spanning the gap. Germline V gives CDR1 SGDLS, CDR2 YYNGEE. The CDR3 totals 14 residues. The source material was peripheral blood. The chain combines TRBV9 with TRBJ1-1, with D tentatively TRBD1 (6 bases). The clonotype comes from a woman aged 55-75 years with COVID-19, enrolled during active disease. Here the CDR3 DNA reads TGTGCCAGCAGCGTAGTAGGACAGAGCACTGAAGCTTTCTTT. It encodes CASSVVGQSTEAFF.